Shown below are 2 T cell receptor beta chains from a single sample sequenced in a study of blood T cell repertoires in COVID-19. Produced via immunoSEQ multiplex PCR; TCRdb's table is partial and in-frame only. Of roughly 220,000 clones listed, more than 80% were seen once; the top ten hold under 3.5%. Specimen: PBMCs or T cells enriched from blood (not recorded which). These TCRs come from a woman younger than 30 in a cohort exposed to, infected with or recovered from COVID-19 (not recorded which).

V and J are TRBV7-9 and TRBJ1-3; 9 positions match TRBD1. The ends lost 2 bases at V and 2 bases at J; junction bases unmatched: 4. CDR1 is SEHNR and CDR2 is FQNEAQ in the germline V gene (reference sequence). CDR3 length: 16 amino acids. As DNA, the CDR3 is TGTGCCAGCAGCTTATCTTGGGACAGGGCTGGAAACACCATATATTTT. This translates into CASSLSWDRAGNTIYF.

This chain uses TRBV5-4 with TRBJ2-2, with TRBD2 matching over 9 bases. CDR3 size: 19 residues. Losses at the gene ends were 3 bases for V and 1 base for J; bases not matched to a gene: 13. Germline-derived CDR1 and CDR2 are SGHNT and YYREEE (reference sequence). The CDR3 is CASSSGLATLAVNTGELFF. Here the CDR3 DNA reads TGTGCCAGCAGCTCCGGACTAGCGACGCTCGCTGTGAACACCGGGGAGCTGTTTTTT.